The 3 T cell receptor beta chains below come from one sample, sequenced in a study of early T cells in non-severe SARS-CoV-2 infection. In TCRdb, the 5' RACE reads were re-called with MiXCR into one record per CDR3 protein. Of about 60,000 distinct CDR3 sequences in the sample, roughly an eighth are singletons; the top ten hold roughly 4.2%. The sequencing input was whole blood. The receptors originated from an adult who was a healthcare worker with PCR-confirmed SARS-CoV-2 infection or an uninfected control (not recorded which).

The CDR3 loop reads CASSIDLATYEQYF. CDR3 nucleotides: TGTGCCAGTAGTATAGATCTGGCAACTTACGAGCAGTACTTC. The chain joins TRBV19 to TRBJ2-7; D is uncertain. Germline CDR1 LNHDA, CDR2 SQIVND (reference sequence). This CDR3 comprises 14 residues. Trimming removed 0 bases from V and 4 bases from J, with 10 bases in between.

This clonotype has just a few counts. The chain links TRBV4-1 to TRBJ1-1; 9 positions agree with TRBD1. CDR3 size: 16 residues. Trimming at V came to 3 bases and at J to 0 bases, leaving 5 bases not matched to a gene. From germline, CDR1 is MGHRA and CDR2 YSYEKL. DNA for the CDR3: TGCGCCAGCAGCCACGGGACAGGGTATATGAACACTGAAGCTTTCTTT. The encoded protein is CASSHGTGYMNTEAFF.

The chain carries TRBV24-1 and TRBJ1-2; D unresolved. V lost 5 bases to trimming and J lost 9 bases, with 9 bases between them. The CDR3 has 11 residues. CDR1 and CDR2 (germline): KGHDR, SFDVKD. This CDR3 is CATSGTGSYTF. In DNA, the CDR3 is TGTGCCACCAGTGGTACCGGGAGCTACACCTTC.